This is a list of T cell receptor beta chains from one sample in a study of T cell responses to AZD1222 COVID-19 vaccine. The assay was immunoSEQ multiplex PCR, and TCRdb's table has in-frame clones only and misses some. The table has about 110,000 clones, around 90% seen once. Source: peripheral blood, taken 28 days after the second AZD1222 dose. The receptors stem from an adult who received the AZD1222 COVID-19 vaccine. Each CDR3 is given with its conserved first and last residue. The D gene is left open where the match is weak. Clone size is stated in some rows and not others, as once, few, many or a class when expanded.

>.|TRBJ2-1|.|TRBV19
TGTGCCAGTAGGGGGGGACCTGGAACTTACAATGAGCAGTTCTTC
CASRGGPGTYNEQFF
>TRBD2|TRBJ2-2|.|TRBV7-9
TGTGCCAGCAGCCTAGCGGCCGGGGAGCTGTTTTTT
CASSLAAGELFF
>.|TRBJ2-7|once|TRBV6-5
TGTGCCAGCAGTTCGCCAGGGGTTGGCGAGCAGTACTTC
CASSSPGVGEQYF
>TRBD1|TRBJ2-1|.|TRBV11-1
TGTGCCAGCAGCTCGGACAGGGGGCCCTATGAGCAGTTCTTC
CASSSDRGPYEQFF
>.|TRBJ2-7|.|TRBV10-3
TGTGCCATCAGGCGGGTGGAAGGGCACTACGAGCAGTACTTC
CAIRRVEGHYEQYF
>TRBD1|TRBJ2-7|.|TRBV4-3
TGCGCCAGCAGCCTCTTTTGGACAGGGAACTCCTACGAGCAGTACTTC
CASSLFWTGNSYEQYF
>.|TRBJ2-2|.|TRBV7-9
TGTGCCAGCAGCTTAAGGGCAGGGAGAGGGGACACCGGGGAGCTGTTTTTT
CASSLRAGRGDTGELFF
>.|TRBJ1-3|.|TRBV4-2
TGTGCCAGCAGCCAACGGAGCTCTGGAAACACCATATATTTT
CASSQRSSGNTIYF
>.|TRBJ2-3|.|TRBV5-4
TGTGCCAGCAGCACAGGGACGACCCTGGGCACAGATACGCAGTATTTT
CASSTGTTLGTDTQYF
>TRBD1|TRBJ1-6|few|TRBV7-2
TGTGCCAGCAGCTTAGCCGGCCAAGGACAGGGGACCTCACCCCTCCACTTT
CASSLAGQGQGTSPLHF
>TRBD2|TRBJ2-2|.|TRBV30
TGTGCCTGGAGGCACCTCTTAACGGGGGGGCCGGCCGGGGAGCTGTTTTTT
CAWRHLLTGGPAGELFF
>.|TRBJ2-7|.|TRBV7-2
TGTGCCAGCAGCTCCTCCTTGGCTAGCGCAAATCTAGAGCAGTACTTC
CASSSSLASANLEQYF
>.|TRBJ2-2|once|TRBV2
TGTGCCAGCATAGACAGGAGGAACACCGGGGAGCTGTTTTTT
CASIDRRNTGELFF
>.|TRBJ1-1|few|TRBV6-5
TGTGCCAGCAGTTACTCGGGGGTGGGCACTGAAGCTTTCTTT
CASSYSGVGTEAFF
>.|TRBJ2-6|.|TRBV4-2
TGTGCCAGCAGCCATCCTGCGCCGGGACACAACTCTGGGGCCAACGTCCTGACTTTC
CASSHPAPGHNSGANVLTF
>TRBD1|TRBJ1-1|once|TRBV4-3
TGCGCCAGCAGCCTAGGACAGGGCAACATGAACACTGAAGCTTTCTTT
CASSLGQGNMNTEAFF
>.|TRBJ2-7|.|TRBV6-5
TGTGCCAGCAGTTCACCAGGGGGGGGCTCCTACGAGCAGTACTTC
CASSSPGGGSYEQYF
>.|TRBJ2-5|once|TRBV4-1
TGCGCCAGCAGCCCCGGACAATCTTCAAATGGAGAGACCCAGTACTTC
CASSPGQSSNGETQYF
>TRBD2|TRBJ2-2|.|TRBV18
TGTGCCAGCTCAACAGCGACTAGCGGGACGAACACCGGGGAGCTGTTTTTT
CASSTATSGTNTGELFF
>.|TRBJ1-1|.|TRBV2
TGTGCCCTTAGACCAATGAACACTGAAGCTTTCTTT
CALRPMNTEAFF
>TRBD1|TRBJ1-5|.|TRBV7-9
TGTGCCAGCAGCCTCGAAGCGGGGACAGGGGTTGTGAATCAGCCCCAGCATTTT
CASSLEAGTGVVNQPQHF
>.|TRBJ2-1|.|TRBV4-1
TGCGCCAGCAGCCGTGCCGGGACCCGCTACAATGAGCAGTTCTTC
CASSRAGTRYNEQFF
>TRBD2|TRBJ2-3|.|TRBV19
TGTGCCAGTATAAGGGCCCCGGGACTAGCGGGGACAGCGACGCAGTATTTT
CASIRAPGLAGTATQYF
>TRBD2|TRBJ2-7|.|TRBV5-1
TGCGCCAGCAGCCCTTGGGAGCGGGGTGTCAACGAGCAGTACTTC
CASSPWERGVNEQYF